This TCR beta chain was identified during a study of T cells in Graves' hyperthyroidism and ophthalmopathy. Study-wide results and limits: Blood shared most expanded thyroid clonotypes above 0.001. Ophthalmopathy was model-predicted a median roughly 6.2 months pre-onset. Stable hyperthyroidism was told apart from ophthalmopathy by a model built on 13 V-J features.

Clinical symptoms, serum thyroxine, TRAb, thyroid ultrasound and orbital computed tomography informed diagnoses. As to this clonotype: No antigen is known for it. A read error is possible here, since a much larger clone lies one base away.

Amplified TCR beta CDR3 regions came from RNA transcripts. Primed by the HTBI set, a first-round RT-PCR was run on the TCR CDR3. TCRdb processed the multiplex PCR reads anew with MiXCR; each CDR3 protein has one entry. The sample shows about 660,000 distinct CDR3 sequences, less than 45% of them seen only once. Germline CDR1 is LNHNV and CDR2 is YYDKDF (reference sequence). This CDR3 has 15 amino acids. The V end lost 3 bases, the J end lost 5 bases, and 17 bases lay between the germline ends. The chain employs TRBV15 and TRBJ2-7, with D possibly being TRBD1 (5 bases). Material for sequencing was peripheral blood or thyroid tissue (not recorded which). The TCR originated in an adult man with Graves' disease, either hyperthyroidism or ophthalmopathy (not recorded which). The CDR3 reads CATSSGRVLVDEQYF. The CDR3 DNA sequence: TGTGCCACCAGCAGTGGCAGGGTATTAGTAGACGAGCAGTACTTC.